This TCR beta chain was profiled in a study of long-term antiretroviral therapy in people with HIV. As for this clone: The antigen remains undetermined.

The CDR3 is made up of 16 amino acids. V lost 5 bases and J lost 3; bases outside the gene matches: 10. CDR1 and CDR2 (germline): MNHNY, SVGAGI (reference sequence). Study-wide results and caveats: At every time point, clones expanded before ART dominated the repertoire.

Sequencing relied on immunoSEQ assay v3.0, run at survey level. Profiling relied on immunoSEQ multiplex PCR, and the TCRdb table lists in-frame clones only, not all of them. The data hold 29,000 or so clones, with roughly 93% observed a single time. The sequence derives from a woman aged 40 to 50 with HIV. The rearrangement links TRBV6-6 to TRBJ1-3; 7 bases are a match to TRBD1. The sequencing here drew on unsorted PBMCs, taken almost 6.6 years after starting antiretroviral therapy. In DNA, the CDR3 is TGTGCCAGCAGTGCTAATGACAGGGTTGATGGAAACACCATATATTTT. It yields the protein CASSANDRVDGNTIYF.